This TCR beta chain was recorded in a study of response to subunit inactivated influenza vaccine. TCRdb reanalysed the RT-PCR reads using MiXCR and keeps one entry per CDR3 protein. The sample has roughly 700,000 distinct CDR3 sequences, over 11% seen once. J lost 6 bases, V lost 1 base, and 2 bases had no gene match. The V gene's germline CDR1 is MDHEN and CDR2 SYDVKM. The CDR3 totals 15 residues. The study's findings and limits: Authors suggested each seasonal influenza vaccination recruits few new T cells.

Comment on this clonotype: The antigen is unknown.

The V call is TRBV28, the J call TRBJ2-2; 10 bases map to TRBD1. The TCR sequence derives from a man aged 45 to 65 who received an inactivated influenza vaccine. The source material was PBMCs from blood, sampled less than 15 days before vaccination. Here the CDR3 reads CASSLLGQGSGELFF. The CDR3 bases are TGTGCCAGCAGTTTATTGGGACAGGGGTCCGGGGAGCTGTTTTTT.